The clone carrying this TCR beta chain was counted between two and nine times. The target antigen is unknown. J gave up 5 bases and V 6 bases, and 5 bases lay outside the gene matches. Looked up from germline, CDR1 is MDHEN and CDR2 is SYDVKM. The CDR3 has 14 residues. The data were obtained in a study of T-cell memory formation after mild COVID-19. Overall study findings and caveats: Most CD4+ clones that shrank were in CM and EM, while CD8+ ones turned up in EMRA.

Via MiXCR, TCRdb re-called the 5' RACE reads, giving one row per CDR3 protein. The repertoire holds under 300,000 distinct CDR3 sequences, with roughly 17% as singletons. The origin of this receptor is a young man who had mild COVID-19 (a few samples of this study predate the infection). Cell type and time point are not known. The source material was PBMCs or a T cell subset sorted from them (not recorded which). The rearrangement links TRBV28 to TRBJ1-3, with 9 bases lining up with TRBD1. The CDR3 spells CASRQGAGRNTIYF. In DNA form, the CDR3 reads TGTGCCAGCAGACAGGGGGCCGGTAGAAACACCATATATTTT.